These 20 T cell receptor beta chains came from one sample sequenced in a study of response to subunit inactivated influenza vaccine. TCRdb reanalysed the RT-PCR reads using MiXCR and keeps one entry per CDR3 protein. This sample has approximately 530,000 distinct CDR3 sequences, with roughly 13% found just once. The material was PBMCs from blood, obtained about 40 days after vaccination. Every receptor here comes from a man in his fifties or sixties who received an inactivated influenza vaccine.

The V call is TRBV10-3, the J call TRBJ1-5, with a weak D call TRBD1 (5 bases). The germline CDR1 and CDR2 sequences are ENHRY and SYGVKD. The CDR3 contains 13 residues. Trimming took 5 bases from V and 7 from J, leaving 12 bases between them. The CDR3 protein is CAISSGTWQPQHF. The CDR3, as DNA: TGTGCCATCAGTTCGGGGACGTGGCAGCCCCAGCATTTT.

The table lists this clonotype with many counts. The CDR3 spells CAISGQGAHEQYF. The CDR3 region has the DNA TGTGCCATCAGTGGACAGGGGGCCCACGAGCAGTACTTC. V gene TRBV10-3 combines with J gene TRBJ2-7; the match to TRBD1 covers 10 bases. Germline V CDR1 and CDR2: ENHRY, SYGVKD. Trimming removed 4 bases from V and 5 bases from J; junction bases left unmatched: 2. There are 13 residues in the CDR3.

V is TRBV28 and J is TRBJ2-7, with TRBD2 as a possible D gene (5 bases). Trimming left V 5 bases short and J 4 bases short, with 9 bases between. Germline-derived CDR1 and CDR2 are MDHEN and SYDVKM. This CDR3 contains 12 residues. In DNA, the CDR3 is TGTGCCAGCAGTCAACCGGGATACGAGCAGTACTTC. Its protein is CASSQPGYEQYF.

This clonotype was counted between two and nine times. The rearrangement uses TRBV5-1 and TRBJ1-2; 7 bases line up with TRBD1. The V segment lost 0 bases and the J segment 6 bases; nucleotides outside the gene matches: 5. CDR3 length: 14 residues. Germline V gene sequence: CDR1 SGHRS, CDR2 YFSETQ. CDR3 in amino acids: CASSLVTGSHGYTF. CDR3 nucleotide sequence: TGCGCCAGCAGCTTGGTGACAGGGAGCCATGGCTACACCTTC.

This chain connects TRBV18 to TRBJ2-3; 8 nucleotides align to TRBD1. The CDR3 is 15 residues long. J was trimmed by 3 bases and V by 3 bases; bases with no gene match: 5. CDR1 is KGHSH, CDR2 LQKENI, per germline. This chain's CDR3 is CASSPETGATDTQYF. CDR3 bases: TGTGCCAGCTCACCCGAGACAGGGGCAACAGATACGCAGTATTTT.

This clonotype showed up just a few times. The rearrangement links TRBV10-3 to TRBJ1-1; 8 positions agree with TRBD1. After removal of 6 bases from V and 5 bases from J, the junction contained 8 bases not matched to a gene. CDR3 length: 14 residues. Germline V gene lookup returns CDR1 ENHRY and CDR2 SYGVKD. For the CDR3, the DNA is TGTGCCATCAGATCGACAGGGGAAGTTACTGAAGCTTTCTTT. This encodes CAIRSTGEVTEAFF.

Ten or more counts support this clonotype. The chain couples TRBV5-1 to TRBJ2-6; perhaps TRBD2 as D (5 bases). V lost 0 bases to trimming and J lost 4 bases, with 8 bases between them. The CDR3 has 15 residues. Germline assignment: CDR1 SGHRS and CDR2 YFSETQ. The chain's CDR3 is CASSLVGVGANVLTF. DNA of the CDR3: TGCGCCAGCAGCTTGGTCGGGGTCGGGGCCAACGTCCTGACTTTC.

This clonotype was counted at least ten times. V and J are TRBV5-1 and TRBJ2-7; 9 positions match TRBD1. V trimming: 0 bases; J trimming: 5 bases; junction bases outside the gene matches: 9. CDR1 is SGHRS, CDR2 YFSETQ, per germline. This CDR3 is built from 16 residues. CDR3 DNA: TGCGCCAGCAGCTTGGCCCCGGGACAGGGTCTCAACGAGCAGTACTTC. As protein: CASSLAPGQGLNEQYF.

The chain couples TRBV10-3 to TRBJ2-1; 12 positions agree with TRBD2. This CDR3 comprises 17 residues. CDR1 is ENHRY and CDR2 is SYGVKD in the germline V gene. V shed 6 bases, J shed 0 bases, and the junction held 6 bases outside the gene matches. The CDR3 region has the DNA TGTGCCATCAGAGGACTAGCGGGGCCCGGCTCCTACAATGAGCAGTTCTTC. It is translated as CAIRGLAGPGSYNEQFF.

The chain recombines TRBV28 with TRBJ2-1; tentatively, D is TRBD2 (6 bases). Per the germline V gene, CDR1 is MDHEN and CDR2 is SYDVKM. The germline V and J ends were trimmed by 6 bases and 7 bases, with 16 bases remaining between them. The CDR3 is made up of 14 amino acids. This CDR3 is CASSVQGRGNEQFF. In nucleotides, the CDR3 is TGTGCCAGCAGCGTACAAGGCCGGGGGAATGAGCAGTTCTTC.

The sample holds a few counts of this clonotype. The chain joins TRBV7-8 to TRBJ2-4; no reliable D call. Germline assignment: CDR1 SGHVS and CDR2 FQNEAQ. Trimming took 5 bases from V and 6 from J, leaving 17 bases between them. The CDR3 consists of 15 residues. This CDR3 is CASSPSTGRSNIQYF. CDR3 coding DNA: TGTGCCAGCAGCCCGTCGACGGGCAGATCAAACATTCAGTACTTC.

This CDR3 reads CATSRDDRPIYNEQFF. The CDR3 nucleotides read TGTGCCACCAGCAGAGATGACAGGCCCATCTACAATGAGCAGTTCTTC. The chain is built from TRBV15 and TRBJ2-1, with D perhaps TRBD1 (6 bases). Germline lookup yields CDR1 LNHNV and CDR2 YYDKDF (reference sequence). This CDR3 is built from 16 residues. The ends were cut back, 0 bases at V and 3 bases at J, with 12 bases in the middle. Supplemented by reference TRBV15 and TRBJ2-1, the full variable domain reads DAMVIQNPRYQVTQFGKPVTLSCSQTLNHNVMYWYQQKSSQAPKLLFHYYDKDFNNEADTPDNFQSRRPNTSFCFLDIRSPGLGDTAMYLCATSRDDRPIYNEQFFGPGTRLTVL.

V usage is TRBV20-1 and J usage is TRBJ2-1, with TRBD1 matching over 10 bases. J was trimmed by 6 bases and V by 3 bases; bases with no gene match: 8. The CDR3 is made up of 15 amino acids. Germline lookup yields CDR1 DFQATT and CDR2 SNEGSKA (reference sequence). The CDR3 loop is CSASLGQGIGNEQFF. The CDR3, as DNA: TGCAGTGCTAGCCTGGGACAGGGGATCGGCAATGAGCAGTTCTTC.

CDR3 nucleotides: TGTGCCAGCAGCAGGGGGGGACAGGGGACCAATGAGCAGTTCTTC. This sequence encodes CASSRGGQGTNEQFF. The chain joins TRBV7-6 to TRBJ2-1, with 10 bases lining up with TRBD1. Germline V gene data show CDR1 as SGHVS and CDR2 as FNYEAQ. CDR3 length equals 15 residues. The V segment lost 5 bases and the J segment 6 bases; nucleotides outside the gene matches: 7.

This clonotype was observed a handful of times. V and J are TRBV29-1 and TRBJ2-7; D unresolved. CDR1 is SQVTM and CDR2 is ANQGSEA in the germline V gene. V was trimmed by 3 bases and J by 0 bases, leaving 9 bases between them. This CDR3 contains 13 residues. The CDR3 region has the DNA TGCAGCGTTGATTTCGCAGGCTCCTACGAGCAGTACTTC. As protein: CSVDFAGSYEQYF.

This clonotype has just a few counts. The chain links TRBV12-3 or TRBV12-4 to TRBJ2-3; 7 bases fit TRBD2. CDR3 length: 16 residues. The V gene end was trimmed by 2 bases and the J gene end by 2 bases; junction bases not matched to a gene: 7. Here the CDR3 DNA reads TGTGCCAGCAGTTTACGGTGGACTAGGAACACAGATACGCAGTATTTT. This gives the protein CASSLRWTRNTDTQYF.

This clonotype was detected many times. The rearrangement joins TRBV25-1 to TRBJ1-1; D ambiguous. V was cut by 3 bases and J by 2 bases, with 10 bases left in between. The V gene's germline CDR1 is MGHDK and CDR2 SYGVNS. This CDR3 is 14 amino acids long. CDR3 coding DNA: TGTGCCAGCAGTGATAACATTTTTAACACTGAAGCTTTCTTT. Translating gives CASSDNIFNTEAFF.

The chain joins TRBV5-1 to TRBJ1-2, with D possibly TRBD1 on 5 matching bases. This CDR3 spans 15 amino acids. In germline, CDR1 is SGHRS, CDR2 YFSETQ. Trimming removed 5 bases at V and 4 bases at J, with 18 bases between. CDR3 sequence: CASRRVGGGGYGYTF. CDR3 sequence (DNA): TGCGCCAGCAGACGCGTGGGGGGTGGTGGCTATGGCTACACCTTC.

This clonotype showed up many times. This chain connects TRBV12-3 or TRBV12-4 to TRBJ2-1; no clear D gene. This CDR3 is built from 14 residues. V lost 5 bases, J lost 0 bases, and 8 bases lay in between. CDR3 DNA sequence: TGTGCCAGCAGTCTTCCCCTCTCCTACAATGAGCAGTTCTTC. It translates to CASSLPLSYNEQFF.

The chain uses TRBV7-9 and TRBJ2-1; TRBD2 agrees at 7 bases. This CDR3 is built from 16 residues. Germline CDR1 is SEHNR and CDR2 is FQNEAQ (reference sequence). V gave up 7 bases and J gave up 3 bases; unmatched junction bases: 12. CDR3 coding DNA: TGTGCCAGCACCCCGGGAGGTGGGTGGGACTACAATGAGCAGTTCTTC. Translating it yields CASTPGGGWDYNEQFF. Supplemented by reference TRBV7-9 and TRBJ2-1, the full variable domain reads DTGVSQNPRHKITKRGQNVTFRCDPISEHNRLYWYRQTLGQGPEFLTYFQNEAQLEKSRLLSDRFSAERPKGSFSTLEIQRTEQGDSAMYLCASTPGGGWDYNEQFFGPGTRLTVL.